The clone carrying this T cell receptor (beta chain) was observed a handful of times. The antigen is not known. These data are taken from a study of T-cell reconstitution after alpha-beta-depleted transplantation in children. Unique molecular identifiers were incorporated during preparation of the TCRbeta library. A single record per CDR3 protein comes from TCRdb applying MiXCR to the PCR reads. The data hold 350,000 to 500,000 distinct CDR3 sequences, with 43% observed a single time. The CDR3 consists of 16 residues. Per the germline V gene, CDR1 is SGHRS and CDR2 is YFSETQ. Unmatched junction bases numbered 9, after V lost 3 bases and J lost 2 bases. Study-level results: Reported findings indicate that, about two months after transplant, alpha-beta T cells came from several hundred expanded clones, which were derived from non-depleted graft cells.

The V call is TRBV5-1, the J call TRBJ2-3; 7 positions match TRBD1. This specimen was PBMCs, taken before TCRalphabeta/CD19-depleted stem cell transplant. The source is a girl aged 2 to 10 with aplastic anemia, due to receive a stem cell transplant. Written as DNA, the CDR3 is TGCGCCAGCAGCTCCCGGGACAGATCTCCCACAGATACGCAGTATTTT. Translation: CASSSRDRSPTDTQYF. Full variable domain (outside the CDR3, taken from reference TRBV5-1 and TRBJ2-3): KAGVTQTPRYLIKTRGQQVTLSCSPISGHRSVSWYQQTPGQGLQFLFEYFSETQRNKGNFPGRFSGRQFSNSRSEMNVSTLELGDSALYLCASSSRDRSPTDTQYFGPGTRLTVL.